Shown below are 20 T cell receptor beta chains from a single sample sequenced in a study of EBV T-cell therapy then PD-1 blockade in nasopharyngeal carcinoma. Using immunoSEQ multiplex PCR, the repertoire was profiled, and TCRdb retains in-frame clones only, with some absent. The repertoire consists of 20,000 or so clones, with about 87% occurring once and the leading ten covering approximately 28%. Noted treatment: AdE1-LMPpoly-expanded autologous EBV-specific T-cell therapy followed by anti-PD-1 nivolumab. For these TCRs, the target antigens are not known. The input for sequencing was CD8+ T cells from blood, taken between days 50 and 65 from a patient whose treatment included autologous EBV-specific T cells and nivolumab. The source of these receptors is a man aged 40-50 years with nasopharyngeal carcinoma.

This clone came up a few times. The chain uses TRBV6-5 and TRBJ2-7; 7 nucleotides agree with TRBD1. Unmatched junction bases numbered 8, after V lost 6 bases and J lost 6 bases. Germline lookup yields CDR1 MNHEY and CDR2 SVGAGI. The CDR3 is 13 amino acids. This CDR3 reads CASSQGELGEQYF. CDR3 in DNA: TGTGCCAGCAGCCAGGGGGAATTAGGCGAGCAGTACTTC.

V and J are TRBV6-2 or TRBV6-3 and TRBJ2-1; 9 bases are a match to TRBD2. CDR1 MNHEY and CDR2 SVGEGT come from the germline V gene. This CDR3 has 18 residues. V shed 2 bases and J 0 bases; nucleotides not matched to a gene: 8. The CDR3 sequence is CASSYERGGESSYNEQFF. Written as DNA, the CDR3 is TGTGCCAGCAGTTACGAACGCGGGGGGGAGAGCTCCTACAATGAGCAGTTCTTC.

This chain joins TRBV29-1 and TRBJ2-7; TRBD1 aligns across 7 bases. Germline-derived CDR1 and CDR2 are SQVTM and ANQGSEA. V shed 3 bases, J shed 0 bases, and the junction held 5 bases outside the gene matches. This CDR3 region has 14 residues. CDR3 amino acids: CSVEGTVSSYEQYF. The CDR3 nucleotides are TGCAGCGTTGAGGGGACAGTGAGCTCCTACGAGCAGTACTTC.

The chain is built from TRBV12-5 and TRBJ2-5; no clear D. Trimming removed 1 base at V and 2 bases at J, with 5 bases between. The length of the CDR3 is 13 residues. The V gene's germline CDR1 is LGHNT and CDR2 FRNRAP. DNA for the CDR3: TGTGCTAGTGGTTTGGACAGACAAGAGACCCAGTACTTC. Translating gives CASGLDRQETQYF. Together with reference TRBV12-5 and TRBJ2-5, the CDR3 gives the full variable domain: DARVTQTPRHKVTEMGQEVTMRCQPILGHNTVFWYRQTMMQGLELLAYFRNRAPLDDSGMPKDRFSAEMPDATLATLKIQPSEPRDSAVYFCASGLDRQETQYFGPGTRLLVL.

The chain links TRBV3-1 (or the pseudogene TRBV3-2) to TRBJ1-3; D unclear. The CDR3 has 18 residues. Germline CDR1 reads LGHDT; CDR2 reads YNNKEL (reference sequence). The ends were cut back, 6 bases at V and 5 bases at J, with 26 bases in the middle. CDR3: CASSLKPLRTAVRNTIYF. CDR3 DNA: TGTGCCAGCAGTCTAAAACCACTCCGGACTGCAGTTCGAAACACCATATATTTT.

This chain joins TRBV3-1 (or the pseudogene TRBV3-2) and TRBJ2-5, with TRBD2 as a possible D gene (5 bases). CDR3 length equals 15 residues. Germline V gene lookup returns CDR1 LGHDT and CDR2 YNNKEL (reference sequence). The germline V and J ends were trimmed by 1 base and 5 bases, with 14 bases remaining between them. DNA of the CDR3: TGTGCCAGCAGCCAAGCCCTTGGAACGGGGGAGACCCAGTACTTC. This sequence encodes CASSQALGTGETQYF.

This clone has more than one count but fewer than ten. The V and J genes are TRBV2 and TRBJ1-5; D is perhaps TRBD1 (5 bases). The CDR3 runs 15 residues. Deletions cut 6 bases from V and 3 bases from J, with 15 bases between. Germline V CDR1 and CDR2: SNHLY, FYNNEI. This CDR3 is CASRPGPATNQPQHF. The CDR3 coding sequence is TGTGCCAGCAGACCGGGACCAGCAACCAATCAGCCCCAGCATTTT.

The DNA of the CDR3 is TGTGCCAGCAGTTTTTCAGGGGAGGTGGACATTCAGTACTTC. Encoded protein: CASSFSGEVDIQYF. The gene calls are TRBV28 and TRBJ2-4, with D perhaps matching TRBD1 or TRBD2 (6 bases each). Trimming left V 3 bases short and J 8 bases short, with 14 bases between. The CDR3 consists of 14 residues. The germline gives CDR1 MDHEN, CDR2 SYDVKM.

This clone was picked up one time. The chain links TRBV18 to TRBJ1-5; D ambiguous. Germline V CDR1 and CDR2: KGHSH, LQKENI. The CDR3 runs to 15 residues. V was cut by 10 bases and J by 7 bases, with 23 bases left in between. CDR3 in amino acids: CATQHGMGRLQPQHF. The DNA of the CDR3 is TGTGCCACACAACACGGAATGGGGAGGTTACAGCCCCAGCATTTT.

The CDR3 DNA follows: TGTGCCAGCAGTGCGGGGTACAATGAGCAGTTCTTC. This encodes CASSAGYNEQFF. The genes are TRBV27 and TRBJ2-1; D might be TRBD2 (6 bases). This CDR3 has 12 residues. Germline V CDR1 and CDR2: MNHEY, SMNVEV (reference sequence). V lost 5 bases to trimming and J lost 4 bases, with 6 bases between them.

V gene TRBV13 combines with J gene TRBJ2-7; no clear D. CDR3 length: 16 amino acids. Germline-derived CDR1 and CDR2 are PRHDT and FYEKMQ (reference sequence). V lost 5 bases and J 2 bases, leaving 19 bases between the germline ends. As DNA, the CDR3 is TGTGCCAGCAGCCTTACCCCCCGGACGGATACCTACGAGCAGTACTTC. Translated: CASSLTPRTDTYEQYF.

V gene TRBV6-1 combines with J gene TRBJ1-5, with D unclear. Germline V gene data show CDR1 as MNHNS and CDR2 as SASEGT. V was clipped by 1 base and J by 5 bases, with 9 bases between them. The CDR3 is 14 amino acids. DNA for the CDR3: TGTGCCAGCAGTGAAGAAGAGACTCATCAGCCCCAGCATTTT. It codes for CASSEEETHQPQHF.

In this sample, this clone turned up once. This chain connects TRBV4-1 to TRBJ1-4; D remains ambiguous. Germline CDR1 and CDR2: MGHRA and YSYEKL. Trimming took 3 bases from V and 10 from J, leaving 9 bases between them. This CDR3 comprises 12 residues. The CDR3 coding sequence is TGCGCCAGCAGCCAGCCCCTAGGAAAACTGTTTTTT. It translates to CASSQPLGKLFF.

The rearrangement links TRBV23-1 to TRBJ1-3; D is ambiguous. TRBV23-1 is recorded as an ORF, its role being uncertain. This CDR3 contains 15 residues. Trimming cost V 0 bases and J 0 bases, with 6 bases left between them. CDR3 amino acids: CASSQSAGSGNTIYF. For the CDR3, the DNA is TGCGCCAGCAGTCAATCTGCGGGCTCTGGAAACACCATATATTTT.

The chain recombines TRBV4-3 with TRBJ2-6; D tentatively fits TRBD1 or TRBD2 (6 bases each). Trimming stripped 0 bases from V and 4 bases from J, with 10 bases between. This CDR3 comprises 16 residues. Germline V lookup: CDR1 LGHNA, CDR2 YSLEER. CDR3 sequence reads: CASSQDSGAGANVLTF. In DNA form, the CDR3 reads TGCGCCAGCAGCCAAGATTCGGGGGCCGGGGCCAACGTCCTGACTTTC.

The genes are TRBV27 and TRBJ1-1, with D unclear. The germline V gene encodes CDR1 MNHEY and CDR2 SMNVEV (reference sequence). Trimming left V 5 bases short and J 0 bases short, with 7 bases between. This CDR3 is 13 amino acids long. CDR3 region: CASSADLNTEAFF. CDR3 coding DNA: TGTGCCAGCAGTGCGGATCTGAACACTGAAGCTTTCTTT.

CDR3 nucleotide sequence: TGTGCCAGCAGTATCAGCAACTCTGGGGCCAACGTCCTGACTTTC. This gives the protein CASSISNSGANVLTF. The chain recombines TRBV6-2 or TRBV6-3 with TRBJ2-6, with no clear D. This CDR3 has 15 residues. The germline V and J ends were trimmed by 5 bases and 0 bases, with 8 bases remaining between them. Germline V lookup: CDR1 MNHEY, CDR2 SVGEGT.

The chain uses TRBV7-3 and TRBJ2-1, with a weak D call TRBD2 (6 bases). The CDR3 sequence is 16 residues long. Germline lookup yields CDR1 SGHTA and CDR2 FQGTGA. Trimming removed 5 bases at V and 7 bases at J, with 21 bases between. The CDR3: CASSPTGSGPLNEQFF. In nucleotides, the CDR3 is TGTGCCAGCAGCCCCACCGGGAGCGGGCCTCTTAATGAGCAGTTCTTC.

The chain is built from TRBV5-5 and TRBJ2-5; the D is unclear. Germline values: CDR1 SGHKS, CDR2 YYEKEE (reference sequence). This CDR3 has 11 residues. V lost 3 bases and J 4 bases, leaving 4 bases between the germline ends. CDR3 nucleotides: TGTGCCAGCAGCTCAGCAGAGACCCAGTACTTC. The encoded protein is CASSSAETQYF.

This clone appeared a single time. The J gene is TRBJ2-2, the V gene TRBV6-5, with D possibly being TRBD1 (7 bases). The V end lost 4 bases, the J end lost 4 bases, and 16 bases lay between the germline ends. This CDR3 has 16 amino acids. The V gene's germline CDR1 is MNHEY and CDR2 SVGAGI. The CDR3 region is CASSLTQGGGTGELFF. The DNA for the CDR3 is TGTGCCAGCAGTTTAACCCAGGGGGGTGGCACCGGGGAGCTGTTTTTT.